This paragraph covers one TCR beta chain sequence. The data are from a study of CD8+ T cells in alopecia areata. cDNA prepared by RNA extraction and subsequent reverse transcription served as the template for sequencing. Sequenced by immunoSEQ multiplex PCR; TCRdb stores in-frame clones only, minus some. The table lists 100,000 to 120,000 clones, under 65% of them singletons, with more than 20% in the top ten. The germline V gene encodes CDR1 SGHTA and CDR2 FQGNSA. Trimming shortened V by 7 bases and J by 5 bases, and 17 bases separated the two germline ends. CDR3 length equals 14 residues. J is TRBJ1-2 and V is TRBV7-2; D gene unclear. Material for sequencing was NKG2D-low CD8+ T cells sorted from blood. The clonotype comes from a human donor with alopecia areata. The chain's CDR3 is CASTHWVGTYGYTF. The CDR3 DNA sequence: TGTGCCAGCACCCATTGGGTTGGAACTTATGGCTACACCTTC.